The present entry profiles one TCR beta chain with its context. Only in-frame clones appear in the TCRdb table, and some are missing; sequencing was by immunoSEQ multiplex PCR. This sample has hundreds of thousands of clones, with over 75% found just once. This record comes from a study of blood T cell repertoires in COVID-19. The wider study: Samples of COVID-19 (acute and convalescent) were obtained from the United States, Italy and Spain. In each case, the material was cDNA or gDNA derived from T cells, B-cell-depleted T cells, or PBMCs.

Germline values: CDR1 SGHRS, CDR2 YFSETQ. V trimming: 2 bases; J trimming: 5 bases; junction bases outside the gene matches: 4. The CDR3 spans 14 residues. Recruits, aged about 18 to 100 years, lived in about two dozen US areas. Recovered Cohort 3 donors showed two negative PCRs, clearance, or symptom resolution. The sample comprised PBMCs or T cells enriched from blood (not recorded which). The genes are TRBV5-1 and TRBJ2-1; 7 bases are shared with TRBD2. The source of this sequence is a man aged 35 to 55 who had recovered from COVID-19. The CDR3 DNA sequence: TGCGCCAGCAGCTTTATAAGCGGGGACAATGAGCAGTTCTTC. Its translation: CASSFISGDNEQFF.